These 5 T cell receptor beta chains were all obtained from the same sample, sequenced in a study of CXCR3-negative and CXCR3-positive naive CD8 T cells. Researchers prepared the TRB cDNA libraries using 5' RACE with UMI labels. TCRdb reprocessed the 5' RACE reads, with one entry per CDR3 protein and no DNA. The sample data list about 26,000 distinct CDR3 sequences. The sequencing sample was made of naive CXCR3- CD8+ T cells from blood. Subset here: CD45RO-CCR7+CD27+CD95- naive CD8+ T cells lacking CXCR3 (TNR3-). These receptors came from a human donor in good health. Some clones in this sample may be carry-over from other donors' samples.

The chain links TRBV6-5 to TRBJ1-1; TCRdb's D call of TRBD1 is untestable without DNA. CDR3 size: 17 residues. Germline V gene sequence: CDR1 MNHEY, CDR2 SVGAGI. The CDR3 sequence is CASSLTGVWETNAEAFF.

J is TRBJ2-1 and V is TRBV7-9; TCRdb proposes TRBD1, but this gene call is untestable without DNA. CDR1 and CDR2 from the germline V gene are SEHNR and FQNEAQ (reference sequence). The CDR3 consists of 12 residues. The chain's CDR3 is CASARGFPEQFF.

V is TRBV20-1 and J is TRBJ2-1; without DNA, the TCRdb call of TRBD1 cannot be checked. This CDR3 has 14 residues. The germline gives CDR1 DFQATT, CDR2 SNEGSKA (reference sequence). Here the CDR3 reads CSASDGDGYNEQFF.

This chain uses TRBV4-3 with TRBJ2-7; absent DNA, TCRdb's TRBD1 call cannot be checked. Germline V gene sequence: CDR1 LGHNA, CDR2 YSLEER. The length of the CDR3 is 15 residues. This CDR3 is CASSQEIAGAYEQYF.

This clonotype ranks as medium-sized in terms of frequency. CDR3 residues: CASSQDNRGPYNEQFF. The genes are TRBV4-3 and TRBJ2-1. The V gene's germline CDR1 is LGHNA and CDR2 YSLEER. The CDR3 loop spans 16 amino acids.